There are a few counts of the clone carrying this T cell receptor (beta chain). Trimming took 3 bases from V and 3 from J, leaving 16 bases between them. CDR3 length: 16 amino acids. The germline V gene has CDR1 LNHDA and CDR2 SQIVND (reference sequence). The study enrolled patients aged 18 to 65 with newly diagnosed hyperthyroidism of under 2 months' duration. The investigators amplified TCR beta CDR3 regions from RNA transcripts. HTBI primers were used for first-round RT-PCR of the TCR CDR3. TCRdb called the multiplex PCR reads again in MiXCR, with one record for every CDR3 protein. Found here are some 360,000 distinct CDR3 sequences, around 14% of them singletons; the top ten hold approximately 10%. The data are from a study of T cells in Graves' hyperthyroidism and ophthalmopathy.

The sequenced sample was blood. The receptor was isolated from a woman in her sixties or seventies with Graves' hyperthyroidism. The J gene is TRBJ2-3, the V gene TRBV19; no clear D. The CDR3 nucleotides are TGTGCCAGTAGTATTGGGAACTTATGGGCGACAGATACGCAGTATTTT. Its translation: CASSIGNLWATDTQYF.